Shown below are 19 T cell receptor beta chains from a single sample sequenced in a study of radiation and T cells in renal cell carcinoma. The table came from immunoSEQ multiplex PCR; TCRdb's copy has only in-frame clones and leaves some out. Here the sample spans about 59,000 clones, over 70% being singletons. As for time point: baseline pretreatment blood. The treatment denotes: 15 Gy SBRT to primary tumor, nephrectomy 4 weeks later. The sample consisted of blood, taken from a patient whose treatment included radiotherapy and nephrectomy. The receptors shown here come from a man aged 55 to 70 with renal cell carcinoma.

The chain combines TRBV5-1 with TRBJ2-1; 11 bases map to TRBD2. After removal of 4 bases from V and 0 bases from J, the junction contained 3 bases not matched to a gene. The CDR3 totals 16 residues. Germline V gives CDR1 SGHRS, CDR2 YFSETQ. The CDR3 loop reads CASSATSGSSYNEQFF. The CDR3, as DNA: TGCGCCAGCAGCGCCACTAGCGGGAGCTCCTACAATGAGCAGTTCTTC.

The chain is built from TRBV7-2 and TRBJ1-3, with TRBD1 identical over 7 bases. Germline V gene lookup returns CDR1 SGHTA and CDR2 FQGNSA. V lost 10 bases and J lost 4; bases outside the gene matches: 7. The CDR3 spans 13 residues. CDR3 bases: TGTGCCACGTTGACAGGGTTGGGAAACACCATATATTTT. Translating it yields CATLTGLGNTIYF.

This rearrangement joins TRBV30 to TRBJ1-4, with D hard to call. The germline gives CDR1 GTSNPN, CDR2 SVGIG (reference sequence). This CDR3 spans 13 amino acids. V was pared by 2 bases and J by 3 bases, with 7 bases between. The CDR3 spells CAWSPGPNEKLFF. The CDR3 DNA sequence: TGTGCCTGGAGTCCCGGGCCTAATGAAAAACTGTTTTTT.

The V and J genes are TRBV18 and TRBJ1-4; D gene ambiguous. Deletions cut 0 bases from V and 5 bases from J, with 10 bases between. The germline gives CDR1 KGHSH, CDR2 LQKENI. This CDR3 region has 15 residues. In DNA, the CDR3 is TGTGCCAGCTCACCACCGGGAGTAGGGAATGAAAAACTGTTTTTT. It is translated as CASSPPGVGNEKLFF.

This sequence joins TRBV5-4 and TRBJ1-3, with 7 bases lining up with TRBD1. The CDR3 has 15 amino acids. Germline V CDR1 and CDR2: SGHNT, YYREEE (reference sequence). The J segment lost 4 bases and the V segment lost 0 bases, leaving 4 bases of the junction unmatched. For the CDR3, the DNA is TGTGCCAGCAGCTTGGGCCAGGGGGGAGGAAACACCATATATTTT. This sequence encodes CASSLGQGGGNTIYF.

The chain employs TRBV7-6 and TRBJ1-4; 8 nucleotides align to TRBD1. The CDR3 has 15 residues. CDR1 and CDR2 (germline): SGHVS, FNYEAQ. The trim removed 4 bases at V and 6 bases at J, leaving 7 bases unmatched. The CDR3 DNA reads as TGTGCCAGCAGCTCACAGGGGGGCCGGGATGAAAAACTGTTTTTT. Translation gives CASSSQGGRDEKLFF.

V is TRBV20-1 and J is TRBJ1-2; D is perhaps TRBD1 (5 bases). The CDR3 is 10 amino acids. Trimming removed 6 bases from V and 14 bases from J, with 16 bases in between. Germline V gives CDR1 DFQATT, CDR2 SNEGSKA (reference sequence). The CDR3 DNA is TGCAGTGCGGATCAGGGAAGTAGGACCTTC. The encoded protein is CSADQGSRTF.

This chain uses TRBV2 with TRBJ1-2; 8 nucleotides line up with TRBD1. The V gene's germline CDR1 is SNHLY and CDR2 FYNNEI. Trimming cost V 6 bases and J 3 bases; bases outside gene matches: 6. The CDR3 sequence is 14 residues long. The CDR3 DNA follows: TGTGCCAGCAGCGCCCAGGGGGCGGACTATGGCTACACCTTC. Its protein product is CASSAQGADYGYTF.

Turning to this clone: The junction departs from germline at one end; a sequencing error may be responsible. The genes are TRBV15 and TRBJ2-5; D is possibly TRBD2 (5 bases). This CDR3 has 16 amino acids. From germline, CDR1 is LNHNV and CDR2 YYDKDF (reference sequence). In nucleotides, the CDR3 is TGTGCCGCCAGCGGAGGTACGGACCCCATTACGGAGACCCAGTACTTC. Protein: CAASGGTDPITETQYF.

The rearrangement links TRBV11-3 to TRBJ2-3, with a weak D call TRBD2 (6 bases). CDR1 and CDR2 (germline): SGHNT, YENEEA. There are 17 residues in the CDR3. V was pared by 2 bases and J by 1 base, with 16 bases between. CDR3 sequence reads: CASSLSYAGIRTDTQYF. For the CDR3, the DNA is TGTGCCAGCAGCTTAAGCTATGCGGGAATCCGCACAGATACGCAGTATTTT. Full variable domain (missing parts from reference TRBV11-3 and TRBJ2-3): EAGVVQSPRYKIIEKKQPVAFWCNPISGHNTLYWYLQNLGQGPELLIRYENEEAVDDSQLPKDRFSAERLKGVDSTLKIQPAELGDSAVYLCASSLSYAGIRTDTQYFGPGTRLTVL.

This clone was detected a few times. The V and J genes are TRBV20-1 and TRBJ2-3; D not resolved. Germline lookup yields CDR1 DFQATT and CDR2 SNEGSKA (reference sequence). The ends were cut back, 2 bases at V and 3 bases at J, with 3 bases in the middle. There are 11 residues in the CDR3. DNA for the CDR3: TGCAGTGCTAGACAGACAGATACGCAGTATTTT. Amino acid sequence: CSARQTDTQYF.

The gene calls are TRBV29-1 and TRBJ2-1; 10 bases map to TRBD2. V was pared by 6 bases and J by 6 bases, with 8 bases of the junction left unmatched. Germline V CDR1 and CDR2: SQVTM, ANQGSEA. The CDR3 loop spans 14 amino acids. Here the CDR3 reads CSVGLAGGSNEQFF. In DNA, the CDR3 is TGCAGCGTGGGCTTAGCGGGGGGTTCCAATGAGCAGTTCTTC.

The chain combines TRBV18 with TRBJ1-6; weak D call: TRBD1 (5 bases). The germline V and J ends were trimmed by 9 bases and 8 bases, with 14 bases remaining between them. This CDR3 region has 13 residues. From germline, CDR1 is KGHSH and CDR2 LQKENI. The CDR3: CASIRDQDSPLHF. The CDR3 coding sequence is TGTGCCAGTATCAGGGACCAGGATTCACCCCTCCACTTT. Supplemented by reference TRBV18 and TRBJ1-6, the full variable domain reads NAGVMQNPRHLVRRRGQEARLRCSPMKGHSHVYWYRQLPEEGLKFMVYLQKENIIDESGMPKERFSAEFPKEGPSILRIQQVVRGDSAAYFCASIRDQDSPLHFGNGTRLTVT.

V usage is TRBV5-1 and J usage is TRBJ2-7; 10 positions match TRBD1. From germline, CDR1 is SGHRS and CDR2 YFSETQ. The V and J ends lost 4 bases and 7 bases, in that order; junction bases with no gene match: 8. The CDR3 is 14 amino acids. The CDR3 is CASSTGQGGEEQYF. The CDR3 DNA follows: TGCGCCAGCAGCACCGGACAGGGGGGCGAAGAGCAGTACTTC.

V is TRBV21-1 and J is TRBJ1-2. TRBV21-1 is recorded as a pseudogene. The length of the CDR3 is 14 residues. The CDR3 reads CASSWRDGSYGYTF. The CDR3 nucleotides are TGTGCCAGCAGCTGGCGGGACGGAAGCTATGGCTACACCTTC.

V gene TRBV7-6 combines with J gene TRBJ1-4, with no clear D. The germline V gene has CDR1 SGHVS and CDR2 FNYEAQ. The CDR3 runs to 15 residues. Deletions cut 0 bases from V and 5 bases from J, with 10 bases between. CDR3 loop: CASSLASWGNEKLFF. The CDR3 bases are TGTGCCAGCAGCTTAGCGAGCTGGGGAAATGAAAAACTGTTTTTT. Full variable domain (outside the CDR3, taken from reference TRBV7-6 and TRBJ1-4): GAGVSQSPRYKVTKRGQDVALRCDPISGHVSLYWYRQALGQGPEFLTYFNYEAQQDKSGLPNDRFSAERPEGSISTLTIQRTEQRDSAMYRCASSLASWGNEKLFFGSGTQLSVL.

The gene calls are TRBV29-1 and TRBJ1-4; D may be TRBD1 (6 bases). The CDR3 has 13 amino acids. V was trimmed by 4 bases and J by 6 bases, leaving 12 bases between them. Germline CDR1 and CDR2: SQVTM and ANQGSEA. CDR3 protein: CSVGDNVDEKLFF. The CDR3 coding sequence is TGCAGCGTTGGGGACAATGTGGATGAAAAACTGTTTTTT.

DNA for the CDR3: TGTGCCAGCAGCTTGGGACTAGCGGGCACCGGGGAGCTGTTTTTT. Translating gives CASSLGLAGTGELFF. The genes are TRBV7-2 and TRBJ2-2, with TRBD2 matching over 12 bases. The V gene's germline CDR1 is SGHTA and CDR2 FQGNSA. With 3 bases clipped from V and 4 bases from J, the junction kept 0 bases outside the gene matches. This CDR3 has 15 amino acids.

The rearrangement uses TRBV5-1 and TRBJ1-1; a weak D match, TRBD1 (5 bases). Germline assignment: CDR1 SGHRS and CDR2 YFSETQ. V dropped 4 bases and J dropped 3 bases, with 13 bases sitting between them. The length of the CDR3 is 14 residues. The CDR3 is CASSQGAGHTEAFF. The CDR3 DNA reads as TGCGCCAGCAGCCAGGGTGCGGGGCACACTGAAGCTTTCTTT.